These 13 T cell receptor beta chains were sequenced from one sample in a study of T cell repertoires in cytomegalovirus infection. TCRdb independently ran MiXCR on the reads; one entry per CDR3 protein. The sample yields around 300,000 distinct CDR3 sequences, around a quarter seen once. These receptors have no identified antigens. Sequenced material: cultured PBMCs, taken from culture after CMV antigen stimulation. The receptors derive from a human donor in good health (CMV status not recorded). Some clones in this sample may be carry-over from other donors' samples.

The gene calls are TRBV20-1 and TRBJ2-1; 10 bases align to TRBD2. J gave up 4 bases and V 5 bases, and 11 bases lay outside the gene matches. The CDR3 totals 16 residues. Germline values: CDR1 DFQATT, CDR2 SNEGSKA (reference sequence). The CDR3 loop is CSASRTSGARYNEQFF. The CDR3 coding sequence is TGCAGTGCTTCCAGGACTAGCGGAGCTAGATACAATGAGCAGTTCTTC.

There are a few counts of this clonotype. The chain employs TRBV10-3 and TRBJ2-3, with 15 bases aligning to TRBD2. The ends lost 6 bases at V and 0 bases at J; junction bases unmatched: 13. The CDR3 is 20 amino acids. Looked up from germline, CDR1 is ENHRY and CDR2 is SYGVKD. Here the CDR3 DNA reads TGTGCCATCAGCGGACCGGGACTAGCGGGAGGTCGGCTCAGCACAGATACGCAGTATTTT. Translating gives CAISGPGLAGGRLSTDTQYF.

This clonotype was detected only a few times. The chain recombines TRBV28 with TRBJ1-2; perhaps TRBD1 as D (6 bases). CDR1 is MDHEN, CDR2 SYDVKM, per germline. With 5 bases removed from V and 2 bases from J, the gap between germline ends came to 9 bases. There are 13 residues in the CDR3. The CDR3 DNA reads as TGTGCCAGCAGTGAAGGACAGAACTATGGCTACACCTTC. The encoded protein is CASSEGQNYGYTF.

This rearrangement joins TRBV7-2 to TRBJ2-7; 7 nucleotides match TRBD2. Germline assignment: CDR1 SGHTA and CDR2 FQGNSA. This CDR3 region has 13 residues. V lost 4 bases to trimming and J lost 3 bases; unmatched junction nucleotides: 3. DNA for the CDR3: TGTGCCAGCAGCTGGGAGCGGGACTACGAGCAGTACGTC. It codes for CASSWERDYEQYV.

The chain joins TRBV6-5 to TRBJ1-4; TRBD1 matches at 9 bases. CDR3 length equals 17 residues. Germline V lookup: CDR1 MNHEY, CDR2 SVGAGI. The J segment lost 6 bases and the V segment lost 5 bases, leaving 13 bases of the junction unmatched. This chain's CDR3 is CASSPGTGLRRDEKLFF. For the CDR3, the DNA is TGTGCCAGCAGTCCCGGGACAGGGCTTCGACGGGATGAAAAACTGTTTTTT.

The table lists this clonotype with a few counts. CDR3 loop: CASSPAPGNEQYF. In DNA, the CDR3 is TGTGCCAGCAGCCCCGCCCCTGGGAACGAGCAGTACTTC. This rearrangement joins TRBV9 to TRBJ2-7; D gene unclear. In germline, CDR1 is SGDLS, CDR2 YYNGEE. V lost 4 bases and J 5 bases, leaving 13 bases between the germline ends. The CDR3 sequence is 13 residues long.

This clonotype was detected only a few times. V usage is TRBV7-2 and J usage is TRBJ2-1; TRBD2 matches at 12 bases. Germline CDR1 is SGHTA and CDR2 is FQGNSA. CDR3 length: 20 residues. V shed 0 bases and J 2 bases; nucleotides not matched to a gene: 11. CDR3 in DNA: TGTGCCAGCAGCTTAGCTCGGGCTAGCGGGAGGGCCAGGACCTACAATGAGCAGTTCTTC. Amino acids: CASSLARASGRARTYNEQFF.

Only a few counts were recorded for this clonotype. This chain links TRBV2 with TRBJ2-3; D gene unclear. The germline V gene encodes CDR1 SNHLY and CDR2 FYNNEI. V lost 1 base and J lost 5, with 7 bases in between. The CDR3 covers 13 residues. CDR3 DNA: TGTGCCAGCAGTGAAGAACGCGGAGATACGCAGTATTTT. Translation: CASSEERGDTQYF.

This rearrangement joins TRBV29-1 to TRBJ1-3; 8 bases fit TRBD1. The CDR3 runs 12 residues. From germline, CDR1 is SQVTM and CDR2 ANQGSEA. The V and J ends lost 4 bases and 7 bases, in that order; junction bases with no gene match: 3. The CDR3 loop reads CSVGQGSNTIYF. In nucleotides, the CDR3 is TGCAGCGTTGGACAGGGGAGTAACACCATATATTTT.

The V call is TRBV5-8, the J call TRBJ2-1, with D perhaps TRBD2 (6 bases). V was cut by 2 bases and J by 5 bases, with 11 bases left in between. CDR1 and CDR2 from the germline V gene are SGHTS and YDEGEE. This CDR3 comprises 14 residues. The CDR3 is CASSLREYHNEQFF. The DNA for the CDR3 is TGTGCCAGCAGCTTACGGGAGTACCACAATGAGCAGTTCTTC.

This clonotype was counted only a few times. The rearrangement links TRBV6-5 to TRBJ2-1; a weak D match, TRBD2 (5 bases). Trimming shortened V by 2 bases and J by 6 bases, and 14 bases separated the two germline ends. In germline, CDR1 is MNHEY, CDR2 SVGAGI. The CDR3 totals 15 residues. The CDR3 loop reads CASSYIPLVGNEQFF. The CDR3 region has the DNA TGTGCCAGCAGTTACATCCCACTAGTGGGCAATGAGCAGTTCTTC.

The gene calls are TRBV2 and TRBJ1-5, with D uncertain. The CDR3 has 14 amino acids. Deletions cut 5 bases from V and 0 bases from J, with 8 bases between. CDR1 and CDR2 from the germline V gene are SNHLY and FYNNEI. CDR3 nucleotides: TGTGCCAGCAGTCCGGCCCTTAGCAATCAGCCCCAGCATTTT. Its translation is CASSPALSNQPQHF.

This rearrangement joins TRBV6-2 or TRBV6-3 to TRBJ2-1; D is possibly TRBD2 (6 bases). The CDR3 is 13 residues long. V was trimmed by 5 bases and J by 9 bases, leaving 14 bases between them. CDR1 MNHEY and CDR2 SVGEGT come from the germline V gene. The CDR3: CASSPTSPAEQFF. CDR3 nucleotides: TGTGCCAGCAGTCCGACTAGTCCGGCTGAGCAGTTCTTC.